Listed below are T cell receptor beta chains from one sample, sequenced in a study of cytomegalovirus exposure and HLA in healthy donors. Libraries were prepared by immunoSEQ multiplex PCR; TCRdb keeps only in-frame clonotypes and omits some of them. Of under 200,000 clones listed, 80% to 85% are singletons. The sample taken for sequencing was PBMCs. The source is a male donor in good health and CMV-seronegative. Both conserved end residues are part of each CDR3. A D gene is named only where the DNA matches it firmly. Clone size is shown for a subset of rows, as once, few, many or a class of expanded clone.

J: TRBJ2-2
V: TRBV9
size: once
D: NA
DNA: TGTGCCAGCAGCCCCCGGGGCACCGGGGAGCTGTTTTTT
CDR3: CASSPRGTGELFF

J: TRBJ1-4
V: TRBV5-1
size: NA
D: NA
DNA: TGCGCCAGCAGCTTTGGGGGGGCCCGTTGGGAAAAACTGTTTTTT
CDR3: CASSFGGARWEKLFF

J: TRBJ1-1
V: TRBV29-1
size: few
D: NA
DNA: TGCAGCGCCGGAACCCGCAACGGGGGCACTGAAGCTTTCTTT
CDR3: CSAGTRNGGTEAFF

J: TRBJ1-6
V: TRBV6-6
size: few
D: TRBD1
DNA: TGTGCCAGCAGTTCGGGGACAGTTCAACCCCTCCACTTT
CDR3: CASSSGTVQPLHF

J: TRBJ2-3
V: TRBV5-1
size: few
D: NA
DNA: TGCGCCAGCAGCTTAAACAGGGGCACAGATACGCAGTATTTT
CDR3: CASSLNRGTDTQYF

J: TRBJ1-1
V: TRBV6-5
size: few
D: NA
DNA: TGTGCCAGCAGTAAGAGGAGGACTGAAGCTTTCTTT
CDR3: CASSKRRTEAFF

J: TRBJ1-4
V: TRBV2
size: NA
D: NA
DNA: TGTGCCAGCAGCTCTCGGGGGTGGAATGAAAAACTGTTTTTT
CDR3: CASSSRGWNEKLFF

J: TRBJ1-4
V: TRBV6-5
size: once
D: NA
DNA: TGTGCCAGCATGAGCGAGGGAGAAAAACTGTTTTTT
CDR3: CASMSEGEKLFF

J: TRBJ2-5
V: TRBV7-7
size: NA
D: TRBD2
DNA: TGTGCTAGCAGCTCTAGCGGGGTCCAAGAGACCCAGTACTTC
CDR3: CASSSSGVQETQYF

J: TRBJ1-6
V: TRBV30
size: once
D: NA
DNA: TGTGCCTGGAGTGCGGGGAATTCACCCCTCCACTTT
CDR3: CAWSAGNSPLHF

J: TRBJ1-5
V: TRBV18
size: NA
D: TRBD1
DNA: TGTGCCAGCTCACCAGGACAGGATCAGCCCCAGCATTTT
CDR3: CASSPGQDQPQHF

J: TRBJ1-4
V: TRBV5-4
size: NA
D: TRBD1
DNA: TGTGCCAGCAGCTTGGGACAGGGTAATGAAAAACTGTTTTTT
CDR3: CASSLGQGNEKLFF

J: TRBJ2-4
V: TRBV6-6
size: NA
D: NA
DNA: TGTGCCAGCAGTTCACAAGACATGGTAACCAAAAACATTCAGTACTTC
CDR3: CASSSQDMVTKNIQYF

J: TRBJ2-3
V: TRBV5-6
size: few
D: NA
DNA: TGTGCCAGCAGCTTTACTGAATCAGATACGCAGTATTTT
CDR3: CASSFTESDTQYF

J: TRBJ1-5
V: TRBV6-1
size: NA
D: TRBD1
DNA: TGTGCCAGCAGTGAAGCGGGACAGGGCCTAGGGCAGCCCCAGCATTTT
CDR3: CASSEAGQGLGQPQHF

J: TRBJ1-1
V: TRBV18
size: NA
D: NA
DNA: TGTGCCAGCTCACAGTCATCACCGAGGAACACTGAAGCTTTCTTT
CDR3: CASSQSSPRNTEAFF

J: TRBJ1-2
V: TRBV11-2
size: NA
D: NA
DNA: TGTGCCAGCAGCTTAGACAGCGGTACAGACTATGGCTACACCTTC
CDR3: CASSLDSGTDYGYTF

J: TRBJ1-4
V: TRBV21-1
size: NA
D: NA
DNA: TGTGCCAGCACCACAGCGGGAAGGAGGCCGAATGAAAAACTGTTTTTT
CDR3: CASTTAGRRPNEKLFF

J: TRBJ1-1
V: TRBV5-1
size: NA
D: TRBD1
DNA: TGCGCCAGCAGCGAGGGACAGGGGACTGAAGCTTTCTTT
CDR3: CASSEGQGTEAFF

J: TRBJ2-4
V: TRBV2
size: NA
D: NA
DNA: TGTGCCAGCAGTGAGAGGGCGATTCCTATAGCCAAAAACATTCAGTACTTC
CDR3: CASSERAIPIAKNIQYF

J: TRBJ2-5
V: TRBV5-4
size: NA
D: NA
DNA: TGTGCCAGCAGCTTGGGTCCACAGGAGACCCAGTACTTC
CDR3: CASSLGPQETQYF

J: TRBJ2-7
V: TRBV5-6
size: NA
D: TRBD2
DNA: TGTGCCAGCAGGACCGGGGGGGGGACGGTGAGGCGAGGTGGCTACGAGCAGTACTTC
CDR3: CASRTGGGTVRRGGYEQYF

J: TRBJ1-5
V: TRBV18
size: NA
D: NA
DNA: TGTGCCAGCTCATCCGCAGGGATTGGCAATCAGCCCCAGCATTTT
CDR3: CASSSAGIGNQPQHF

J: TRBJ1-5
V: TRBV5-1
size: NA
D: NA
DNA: TGCGCCAGCAGCTTATCGGGGTCCCTAAATCAGCCCCAGCATTTT
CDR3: CASSLSGSLNQPQHF

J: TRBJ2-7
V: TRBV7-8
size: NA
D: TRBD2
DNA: TGTGCCAGCACTACGGCGGGGCGGGGGGCCTACGAGCAGTACTTC
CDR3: CASTTAGRGAYEQYF

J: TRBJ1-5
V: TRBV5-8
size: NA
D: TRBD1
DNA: TGTGCCAGCAGCCGCCCCGGCCGGGACAGGGTTGATCAGCCCCAGCATTTT
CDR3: CASSRPGRDRVDQPQHF

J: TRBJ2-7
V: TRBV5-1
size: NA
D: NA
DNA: TGCGCCAGCAGCTTTTTCTCCGGCGGGACCTACGAGCAGTACTTC
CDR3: CASSFFSGGTYEQYF

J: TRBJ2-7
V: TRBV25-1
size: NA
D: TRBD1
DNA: TGTGCCAGCAGTGAAAGAGGGGGCCGTTACGAGCAGTACTTC
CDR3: CASSERGGRYEQYF

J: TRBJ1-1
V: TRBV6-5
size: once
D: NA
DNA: TGTGCCAGCAGCCGAACCGGACAACGCAACACTGAAGCTTTCTTT
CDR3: CASSRTGQRNTEAFF

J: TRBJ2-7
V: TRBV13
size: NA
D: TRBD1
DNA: TGTGCCAGCAGCCAGACCGGGACAGGGATCTACGAGCAGTACTTC
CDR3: CASSQTGTGIYEQYF

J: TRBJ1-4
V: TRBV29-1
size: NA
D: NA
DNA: TGCAGCGTTTCCGTAGATGGAACTAATGAAAAACTGTTTTTT
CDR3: CSVSVDGTNEKLFF

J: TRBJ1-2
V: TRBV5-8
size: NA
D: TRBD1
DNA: TGTGCCAGCAGCTTCATTGGATGGGGACAGGGGGCGGGCGGCTACACCTTC
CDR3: CASSFIGWGQGAGGYTF

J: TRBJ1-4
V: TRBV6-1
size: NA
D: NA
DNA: TGTGCCAGCGGGGTTACAGGGCGCAATGAAAAACTGTTTTTT
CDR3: CASGVTGRNEKLFF

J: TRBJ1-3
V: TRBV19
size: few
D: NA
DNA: TGTGCCAGTAGCCCATCCGGAAACACCATATATTTT
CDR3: CASSPSGNTIYF

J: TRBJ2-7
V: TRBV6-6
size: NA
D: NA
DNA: TGTGCCAGCAGCATCGACGCGGGGGAGCAGTACTTC
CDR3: CASSIDAGEQYF

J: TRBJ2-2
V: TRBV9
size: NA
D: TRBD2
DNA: TGTGCCAGCAGCGTCAAAGCGGGGGGGCTTGGCACCGGGGAGCTGTTTTTT
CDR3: CASSVKAGGLGTGELFF

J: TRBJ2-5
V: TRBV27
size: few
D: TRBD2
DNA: TGTGCCAGCAGATCGGTGCTAGCGGGTGAGACCCAGTACTTC
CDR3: CASRSVLAGETQYF